The T cell receptor beta chain under discussion was sequenced for a study of beta chain features in type 1 diabetes. The authors took one heparinised blood draw, averaging roughly 120 mL, from each donor. This CDR3 has 13 residues. Germline CDR1 SGHRS, CDR2 YFSETQ. The V gene lost 0 bases and the J gene lost 2 bases, with 5 bases spanning the gap. The authors reverse transcribed all of the isolated RNA, so sequencing captured expressed TCRB transcripts. About 3.3 million reads, on average, came from each naive, central memory and regulatory T cell sample. Profiling relied on immunoSEQ multiplex PCR, and the TCRdb table lists in-frame clones only, not all of them. Here the sample spans approximately 340,000 clones, around 15% being singletons.

The sequence was collected from a woman between 18 and 29 years old in good health. Sequencing used naive CD4+ T cells from blood. The chain is built from TRBV5-1 and TRBJ1-1; D remains unclear. The DNA of the CDR3 is TGCGCCAGCAGCTTGGTTATAAACACTGAAGCTTTCTTT. It translates to CASSLVINTEAFF.